Shown below are 8 T cell receptor beta chains from a single sample sequenced in a study of spatial heterogeneity in lung cancer. This sample's time point: blood at routine non-recurrence follow-up after resection. TCRs were sequenced from unsorted whole RNA of tumor, nontumor lung or PBMC. TCRdb re-called the 5' RACE reads with MiXCR, one entry per CDR3 protein. The sample consists of about 120,000 distinct CDR3 sequences, 9% to 15% of them appearing once. This specimen consisted of PBMCs, obtained at follow-up. Every receptor here comes from a male donor with early-stage non-small cell lung cancer.

The chain carries TRBV9 and TRBJ1-4; no reliable D call. V dropped 2 bases and J dropped 4 bases, with 9 bases sitting between them. Germline V gene data show CDR1 as SGDLS and CDR2 as YYNGEE. This CDR3 region has 14 residues. This CDR3 reads CASSVRGGNEKLFF. The CDR3 DNA is TGTGCCAGCAGCGTCAGAGGCGGTAATGAAAAACTGTTTTTT.

This clonotype occurred many times. The chain couples TRBV27 to TRBJ2-5, with a weak D call TRBD2 (6 bases). V dropped 3 bases and J dropped 5 bases, with 7 bases sitting between them. In germline, CDR1 is MNHEY, CDR2 SMNVEV (reference sequence). The CDR3 is 12 amino acids. CDR3 bases: TGTGCCAGCAGTTTCGCGGGGGAGACCCAGTACTTC. Protein product: CASSFAGETQYF.

The gene calls are TRBV27 and TRBJ1-2, with TRBD1 as a possible D gene (5 bases). Germline CDR1 and CDR2: MNHEY and SMNVEV (reference sequence). Deletions cut 1 base from V and 5 bases from J, with 5 bases between. The CDR3 length is 12 residues. The CDR3 region is CASSLWGYGYTF. In DNA, the CDR3 is TGTGCCAGCAGTTTATGGGGGTATGGCTACACCTTC.

As to this clonotype: One junction end disagrees with the germline gene, perhaps due to a read error. The rearrangement uses TRBV6-6 and TRBJ2-3, with a possible D match to TRBD2 (5 bases). CDR1 is MNHNY and CDR2 is SVGAGI in the germline V gene (reference sequence). The CDR3 has 15 amino acids. CDR3 sequence: CTSSSKAASTDTQYF. The CDR3 coding sequence is TGTACCAGCAGTTCCAAAGCGGCCAGCACAGATACGCAGTATTTT.

This clonotype has a count of ten or more. The chain has TRBV24-1 and TRBJ2-1, with D perhaps assigned TRBD1 or TRBD2 (6 bases each). The CDR3 is 14 amino acids. V lost 0 bases, J lost 6 bases, and 8 bases lay in between. From germline, CDR1 is KGHDR and CDR2 SFDVKD. The chain's CDR3 is CATSDLKGGNEQFF. The CDR3 DNA is TGTGCCACCAGTGATTTGAAGGGGGGCAATGAGCAGTTCTTC.

This clonotype was detected a few times. This sequence joins TRBV4-1 and TRBJ2-2, with D possibly matching TRBD1 (6 bases). CDR1 MGHRA and CDR2 YSYEKL come from the germline V gene. This CDR3 is 15 amino acids long. V lost 6 bases and J 3 bases, leaving 14 bases between the germline ends. The CDR3 DNA reads TGCGCCAGCAGTTTTGCGGCAGGGGACACCGGGGAGCTGTTTTTT. It encodes CASSFAAGDTGELFF.

The chain joins TRBV11-3 to TRBJ2-5; the D is unclear. Trimming stripped 1 base from V and 0 bases from J, with 9 bases between. Germline CDR1 SGHNT, CDR2 YENEEA. The CDR3 is 15 amino acids. The CDR3 DNA follows: TGTGCCAGCAGCTTAGGATTTGAGGACCAAGAGACCCAGTACTTC. It is translated as CASSLGFEDQETQYF.

This clonotype was seen many times. The chain carries TRBV7-9 and TRBJ2-1; TRBD2 is a possible D gene (7 bases). The V gene's germline CDR1 is SEHNR and CDR2 FQNEAQ (reference sequence). Trimming stripped 6 bases from V and 3 bases from J, with 24 bases between. This CDR3 comprises 18 residues. CDR3 sequence: CASRGGRGLRPIYNEQFF. Written as DNA, the CDR3 is TGTGCCAGCAGGGGTGGGCGGGGGCTCCGCCCCATCTACAATGAGCAGTTCTTC.